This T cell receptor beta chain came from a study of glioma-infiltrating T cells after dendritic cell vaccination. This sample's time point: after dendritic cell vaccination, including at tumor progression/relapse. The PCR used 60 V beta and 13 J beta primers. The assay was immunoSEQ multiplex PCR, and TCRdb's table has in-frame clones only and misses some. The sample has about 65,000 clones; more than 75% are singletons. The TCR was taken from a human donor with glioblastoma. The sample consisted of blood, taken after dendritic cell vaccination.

CDR3 in DNA: TGTGCCACCAGCAGAGATAATATTAGACTAGCGGCTTCCAATGAGCAGTTCTTC. Translation gives CATSRDNIRLAASNEQFF. The chain joins TRBV15 to TRBJ2-1, with TRBD2 matching over 9 bases. The CDR3 has 18 amino acids. V shed 0 bases, J shed 6 bases, and the junction held 12 bases outside the gene matches. Looked up from germline, CDR1 is LNHNV and CDR2 is YYDKDF (reference sequence).